The 3 T cell receptor beta chains presented below share a single source sample, sequenced in a study of T cell responses to AZD1222 COVID-19 vaccine. Assay: immunoSEQ multiplex PCR; the TCRdb copy retains only in-frame clones and omits some. The top ten hold approximately 25% of the sample, which has 65,000 to 70,000 clones, around four fifths seen once. Sequences were derived from peripheral blood, sampled 28 days after the second AZD1222 dose. Source of these receptors: an adult who received the AZD1222 COVID-19 vaccine.

The gene calls are TRBV25-1 and TRBJ2-5; possibly TRBD2 for D (5 bases). Germline loops: CDR1 MGHDK, CDR2 SYGVNS. This CDR3 is 14 amino acids long. V was trimmed by 5 bases and J by 1 base, leaving 11 bases between them. The CDR3 DNA is TGTGCCAGCAGTATCTTCGGAGGCCAAGAGACCCAGTACTTC. Translating gives CASSIFGGQETQYF.

CDR3 coding DNA: TGTGCCAGTAGTATTTCCGACACTGGTCTAAACACCATATATTTT. As protein: CASSISDTGLNTIYF. This chain links TRBV19 with TRBJ1-3, with D unclear. The V gene lost 3 bases and the J gene lost 6 bases, with 15 bases spanning the gap. The CDR3 is made up of 15 amino acids. Germline values: CDR1 LNHDA, CDR2 SQIVND (reference sequence).

The chain carries TRBV27 and TRBJ1-5; D may be TRBD1 (5 bases). CDR3 length: 14 amino acids. Germline V lookup: CDR1 MNHEY, CDR2 SMNVEV (reference sequence). V was cut by 4 bases and J by 7 bases, with 14 bases left in between. CDR3: CASSSIRVNQPQHF. Written as DNA, the CDR3 is TGTGCCAGCAGTTCAATCAGGGTCAACCAGCCCCAGCATTTT.